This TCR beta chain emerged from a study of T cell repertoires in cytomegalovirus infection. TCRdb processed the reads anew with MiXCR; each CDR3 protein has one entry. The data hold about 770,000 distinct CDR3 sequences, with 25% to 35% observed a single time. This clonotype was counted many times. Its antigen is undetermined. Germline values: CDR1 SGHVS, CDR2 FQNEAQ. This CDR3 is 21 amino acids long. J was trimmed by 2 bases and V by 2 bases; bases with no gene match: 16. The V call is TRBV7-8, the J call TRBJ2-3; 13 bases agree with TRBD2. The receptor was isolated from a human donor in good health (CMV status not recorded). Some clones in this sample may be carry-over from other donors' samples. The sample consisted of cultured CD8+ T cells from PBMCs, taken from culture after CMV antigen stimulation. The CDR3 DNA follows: TGTGCCAGCAGCTTAATCGGAGTTGGACTAGCGGGGGCCGAGATCACAGATACGCAGTATTTT. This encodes CASSLIGVGLAGAEITDTQYF. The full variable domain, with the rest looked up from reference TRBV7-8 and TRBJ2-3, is GAGVSQSPRYKVAKRGQDVALRCDPISGHVSLFWYQQALGQGPEFLTYFQNEAQLDKSGLPSDRFFAERPEGSVSTLKIQRTQQEDSAVYLCASSLIGVGLAGAEITDTQYFGPGTRLTVL.